This T cell receptor beta chain was sequenced in a study of cytomegalovirus exposure and HLA in healthy donors. The PCR had 60 Vbeta and 13 Jbeta primers. TCRdb keeps only in-frame clones here, not all; method: immunoSEQ multiplex PCR. The sample has about 150,000 clones, approximately 87% seen once. Details on this clone: Its antigen is unidentified.

Study-wide results and limits: TCR beta V- and J-gene trimming, according to a later analysis, was linked to a missense DCLRE1C variant.

The V end lost 0 bases, the J end lost 6 bases, and 8 bases lay between the germline ends. CDR1 is SEHNR and CDR2 is FQNEAQ in the germline V gene (reference sequence). The CDR3 is made up of 13 amino acids. Sequenced sample: PBMCs. The chain employs TRBV7-9 and TRBJ1-2; D is unclear. This TCR was recovered from a man between 35 and 55 years old in good health and CMV-seronegative. This CDR3 reads CASSLADGHGYTF. For the CDR3, the DNA is TGTGCCAGCAGCTTAGCTGATGGCCATGGCTACACCTTC.